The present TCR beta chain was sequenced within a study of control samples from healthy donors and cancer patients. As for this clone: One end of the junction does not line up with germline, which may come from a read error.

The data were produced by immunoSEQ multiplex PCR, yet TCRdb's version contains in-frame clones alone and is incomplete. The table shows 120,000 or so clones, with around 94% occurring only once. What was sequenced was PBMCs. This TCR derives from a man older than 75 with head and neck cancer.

As DNA, the CDR3 is TGTGCCACCAGTGATCGGGGGGGCACTGAAACTTTCTTT. The encoded protein is CATSDRGGTETFF. V and J are TRBV24-1 and TRBJ1-1; D is possibly TRBD1 (6 bases). CDR3 length: 13 residues. Germline V CDR1 and CDR2: KGHDR, SFDVKD.